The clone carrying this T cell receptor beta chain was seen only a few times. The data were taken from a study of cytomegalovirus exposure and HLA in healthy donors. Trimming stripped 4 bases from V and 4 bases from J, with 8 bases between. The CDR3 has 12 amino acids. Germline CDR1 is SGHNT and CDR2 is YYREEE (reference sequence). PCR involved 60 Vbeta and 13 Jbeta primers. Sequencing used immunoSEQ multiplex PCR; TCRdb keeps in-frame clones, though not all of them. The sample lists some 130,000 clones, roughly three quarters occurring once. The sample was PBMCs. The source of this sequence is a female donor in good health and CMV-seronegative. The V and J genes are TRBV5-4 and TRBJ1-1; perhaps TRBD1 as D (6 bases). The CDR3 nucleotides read TGTGCCAGCAGCCCGGACAGCACTGAAGCTTTCTTT. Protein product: CASSPDSTEAFF. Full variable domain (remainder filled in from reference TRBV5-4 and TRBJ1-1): ETGVTQSPTHLIKTRGQQVTLRCSSQSGHNTVSWYQQALGQGPQFIFQYYREEENGRGNFPPRFSGLQFPNYSSELNVNALELDDSALYLCASSPDSTEAFFGQGTRLTVV.